This TCR beta chain was sequenced for a study of blood T cell repertoires in COVID-19. The ends lost 3 bases at V and 4 bases at J; junction bases unmatched: 10. This CDR3 contains 16 residues. Germline V gives CDR1 LGHDT, CDR2 YNNKEL (reference sequence). As processed by the authors: Amplification with reference gene primers provided the estimates of nucleated cell counts. Profiled with immunoSEQ multiplex PCR; TCRdb holds only in-frame clones, not every one. V and J calls and clone size follow that table, whereas D and trimming were derived from the DNA. The sample records roughly 200,000 clones, 80% being singletons.

The sequence was collected from a man between 60 and 70 years old with acute or convalescent COVID-19. The gene calls are TRBV3-1 (or the pseudogene TRBV3-2) and TRBJ2-3; 7 nucleotides agree with TRBD1. Sequences were obtained from peripheral blood. The CDR3 region has the DNA TGTGCCAGCAGCCACAGACAGGGTCGGAGGCCAGATACGCAGTATTTT. Translation: CASSHRQGRRPDTQYF.